The clone carrying this TCR beta chain was counted many times. Its antigen is as yet unknown. The V end lost 8 bases, the J end lost 2 bases, and 12 bases lay between the germline ends. The CDR3 has 13 residues. The germline V gene has CDR1 MNHEY and CDR2 SVGEGT. Starting material of 450 to 550 ng total RNA yielded TCR beta cDNA via a constant-region primer. Generation of the TCR beta libraries relied on three nested multiplex PCR rounds using slightly modified ARM-PCR. The opening two PCR rounds, about 11 cycles each, paired TRBV1-TRBV30 forward primers with a C-beta reverse primer. TCRdb re-analysed the multiplex PCR reads in MiXCR, keeping a single row per CDR3 protein. This sample yields 310,000 or so distinct CDR3 sequences, of which about two thirds are seen a single time; 6.5% belongs to the top ten. They got blood RNA out of unsorted whole blood and also pulled out germline DNA. Donors were untreated and chronically infected with HBV.

The sample originates from a study of tumor-infiltrating lymphocytes in primary liver carcinoma. Study information: Patients of both sexes were 30 to 69 years old. General study results and limits: Significantly greater top-250-clone fractions characterized tumors relative to blood (p = 0.039). Tumor-adjacent and tumor-blood pairs showed less overlap than tumor region pairs.

V gene TRBV6-2 or TRBV6-3 combines with J gene TRBJ2-5; weak D call: TRBD2 (5 bases). The sequencing input was peripheral blood. This clonotype was sampled from a man aged 35-49 years with primary liver carcinoma and hepatitis B virus infection. CDR3 in amino acids: CASETGNQETQYF. Here the CDR3 DNA reads TGTGCCAGCGAGACCGGGAATCAAGAGACCCAGTACTTC.